This entry lists 9 T cell receptor beta chains sequenced from one sample in a study of blood T cell repertoires in COVID-19. Profiling relied on immunoSEQ multiplex PCR, and the TCRdb table lists in-frame clones only, not all of them. The sample has fewer than 150,000 clones; more than 80% are singletons. The sequenced sample consisted of peripheral blood. The receptor set was obtained from a woman of 80 years or more in a cohort sampled during active or convalescent COVID-19.

The chain links TRBV4-2 to TRBJ1-1; 10 nucleotides agree with TRBD1. J was trimmed by 5 bases and V by 1 base; bases with no gene match: 1. This CDR3 contains 14 residues. CDR1 LGHNA and CDR2 YNFKEQ come from the germline V gene. CDR3 sequence: CASSQGQGATEAFF. The CDR3 DNA reads as TGTGCCAGCAGCCAAGGACAGGGGGCGACTGAAGCTTTCTTT.

This rearrangement joins TRBV7-9 to TRBJ2-3, with TRBD2 matching 8 bases. The CDR3 is made up of 17 amino acids. Trimming took 4 bases from V and 1 from J; bases not matched to a gene: 10. Germline lookup yields CDR1 SEHNR and CDR2 FQNEAQ (reference sequence). In DNA form, the CDR3 reads TGTGCCAGCAGCTCGGCGGGGGGACGCCGACGCACAGATACGCAGTATTTT. It specifies CASSSAGGRRRTDTQYF.

This clone was counted between two and nine times. J is TRBJ2-5 and V is TRBV9; 9 bases line up with TRBD2. V was clipped by 0 bases and J by 1 base; unmatched bases: 4. Germline V gene data show CDR1 as SGDLS and CDR2 as YYNGEE. This CDR3 region has 16 residues. The CDR3 bases are TGTGCCAGCAGCGTAGATAGCGGGGGCCTCCAAGAGACCCAGTACTTC. Encoded protein: CASSVDSGGLQETQYF.

The chain has TRBV24-1 and TRBJ2-5; 8 bases align to TRBD1. The CDR3 has 15 amino acids. J was trimmed by 5 bases and V by 6 bases; bases with no gene match: 10. CDR1 KGHDR and CDR2 SFDVKD come from the germline V gene. This CDR3 reads CATSSLDRATETQYF. The CDR3 DNA follows: TGTGCCACCAGTTCCCTGGACAGGGCGACGGAGACCCAGTACTTC.

V gene TRBV5-1 combines with J gene TRBJ1-2; 7 bases fit TRBD1. CDR1 is SGHRS and CDR2 is YFSETQ in the germline V gene. The CDR3 runs 14 residues. Germline trimming cut 3 bases from V and 0 bases from J; bases unmatched to any gene: 2. CDR3 region: CASSSGGSNYGYTF. In nucleotides, the CDR3 is TGCGCCAGCAGCTCAGGGGGATCTAACTATGGCTACACCTTC.

V and J are TRBV5-5 and TRBJ1-4; 10 bases map to TRBD1. Germline assignment: CDR1 SGHKS and CDR2 YYEKEE (reference sequence). The CDR3 consists of 18 residues. The trim removed 4 bases at V and 8 bases at J, leaving 17 bases unmatched. The CDR3 region is CASSRRQGALWSGEKLFF. The DNA for the CDR3 is TGTGCCAGCAGCCGTCGACAGGGGGCCTTATGGTCCGGGGAAAAACTGTTTTTT.

Here the CDR3 reads CATSDITGTGPNTGAFF. The CDR3 nucleotides are TGTGCCACCAGTGATATAACCGGGACAGGACCTAACACAGGGGCTTTCTTT. The V call is TRBV24-1, the J call TRBJ1-1; TRBD1 agrees at 8 bases. Looked up from germline, CDR1 is KGHDR and CDR2 is SFDVKD. This CDR3 is 17 amino acids long. Trimming at V came to 3 bases and at J to 11 bases, leaving 19 bases not matched to a gene.

This chain uses TRBV7-2 with TRBJ1-2, with D possibly being TRBD1 (5 bases). The CDR3 loop spans 16 amino acids. CDR1 is SGHTA and CDR2 is FQGNSA in the germline V gene. V was trimmed by 0 bases and J by 4 bases, leaving 15 bases between them. The CDR3 reads CASSLAPGTTTYGYTF. The CDR3 coding sequence is TGTGCCAGCAGCTTAGCCCCAGGGACTACGACCTATGGCTACACCTTC.

This chain connects TRBV7-2 to TRBJ2-1; 7 bases fit TRBD1. After removal of 1 base from V and 3 bases from J, the junction contained 3 bases not matched to a gene. The CDR3 contains 15 residues. Germline CDR1 and CDR2: SGHTA and FQGNSA. CDR3 region: CASSLVQGSYNEQFF. The CDR3 nucleotides are TGTGCCAGCAGCTTAGTACAGGGGAGCTACAATGAGCAGTTCTTC.